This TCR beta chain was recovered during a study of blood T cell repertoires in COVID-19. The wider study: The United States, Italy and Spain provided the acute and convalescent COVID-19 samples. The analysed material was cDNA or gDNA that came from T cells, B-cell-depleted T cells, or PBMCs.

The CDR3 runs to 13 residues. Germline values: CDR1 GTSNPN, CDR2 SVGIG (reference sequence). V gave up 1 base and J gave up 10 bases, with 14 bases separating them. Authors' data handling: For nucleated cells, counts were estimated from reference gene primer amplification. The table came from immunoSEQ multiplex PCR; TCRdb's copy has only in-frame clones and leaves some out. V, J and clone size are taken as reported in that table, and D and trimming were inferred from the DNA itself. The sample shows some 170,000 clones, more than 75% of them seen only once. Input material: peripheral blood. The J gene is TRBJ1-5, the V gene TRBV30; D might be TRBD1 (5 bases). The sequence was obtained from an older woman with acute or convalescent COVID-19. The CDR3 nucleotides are TGTGCCTGGAGTGCCACGGTAGGGACTCCCCAGCATTTT. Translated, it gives CAWSATVGTPQHF.